This TCR beta chain was identified in a study of T cell changes during pregnancy in multiple sclerosis (dated by TCRdb to between 2019 and 2020). About the full investigation: Changes in the T cell repertoire over the course of pregnancy were examined in this study in women with multiple sclerosis.

At the junction V is shortened by 1 base and J by 7 bases; bases outside the gene matches: 9. The germline V gene sets CDR1 to SGHTA and CDR2 to FQGNSA. Counted from cysteine to phenylalanine, this CDR3 has 16 amino acids. The entry retains the CDR3 DNA only, 48 bases that are in frame from base 1. Concerning this clone: Its antigen is still unknown. No qualities accompany the bases; no much larger clone lies one base away.

The method was the immunoSEQ multiplex PCR assay. Held by TCRdb, this immuneACCESS table contains in-frame sequences only and omits some clones. Under half of the omission traces to an unresolved V gene where checked; the cause of the rest is unknown. The sample table contains fewer than 60,000 clones; only one count was recorded for 80% to 95% of them. The ten largest account for 0.39% of the sample. The chain employs TRBV7-2 and TRBJ2-7; TRBD1 lines up with 11 middle nucleotides. This sequence originates from a female donor with multiple sclerosis, enrolled in a pregnancy study. The source material was CD4+ T cells from peripheral blood mononuclear cells, sampled after pregnancy. This receptor carries the CDR3 CASSLVAGQGAREQYF. The base sequence is TGTGCCAGCAGCTTAGTCGCCGGACAGGGGGCAAGGGAGCAGTACTTC.